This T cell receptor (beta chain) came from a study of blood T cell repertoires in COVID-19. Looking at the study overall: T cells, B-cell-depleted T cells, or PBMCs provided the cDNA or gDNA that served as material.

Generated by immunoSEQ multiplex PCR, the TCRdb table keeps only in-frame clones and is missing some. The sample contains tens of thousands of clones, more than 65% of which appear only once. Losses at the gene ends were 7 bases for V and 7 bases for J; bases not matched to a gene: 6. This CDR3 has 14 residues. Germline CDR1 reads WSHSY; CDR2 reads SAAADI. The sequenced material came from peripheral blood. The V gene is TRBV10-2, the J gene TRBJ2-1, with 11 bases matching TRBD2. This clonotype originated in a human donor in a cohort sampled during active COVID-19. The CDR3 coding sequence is TGCGCCAGCACTGGGACTAGCGGAATTAATGAGCAGTTCTTC. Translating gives CASTGTSGINEQFF.